Following are 7 T cell receptor beta chains from one sample sequenced in a study of tumor and adjacent non-tumor tissue in lung cancer. The template was RNA from unsorted bulk tissue. TCRbeta libraries were built with three rounds of nested PCR, modified from ARM-PCR. Each CDR3 protein is one row after TCRdb ran MiXCR on the multiplex PCR reads. The sample lists more than 85,000 distinct CDR3 sequences, more than 70% occurring once. The specimen was lung tumor tissue. The receptor set was obtained from a woman in her sixties with non-small cell lung cancer.

About this clonotype itself: Its ends do not fully match the called genes, so a read error is possible. This chain joins TRBV6-1 and TRBJ1-1; D possibly corresponds to TRBD1 (6 bases). This CDR3 is 13 amino acids long. CDR1 and CDR2 from the germline V gene are MNHNS and SASEGT. In DNA form, the CDR3 reads TGTACCAGCCAAACCGACAGGAGAACTGAAGCATTCTTT. Amino acids: CTSQTDRRTEAFF.

This chain uses TRBV29-1 with TRBJ2-4; 7 bases match TRBD2. The CDR3 sequence is 18 residues long. Germline loops: CDR1 SQVTM, CDR2 ANQGSEA. V was clipped by 7 bases and J by 4 bases; unmatched bases: 22. The CDR3 protein is CSAVLGLAVTIAKNIQYF. Written as DNA, the CDR3 is TGCAGCGCCGTCTTAGGGCTAGCGGTGACCATAGCAAAAAACATTCAGTACTTC.

A note on this clonotype: It may be a read error: a sequence one base away is much more abundant. This sequence joins TRBV11-2 and TRBJ2-3; 7 bases fit TRBD1. Germline loops: CDR1 SGHAT, CDR2 FQNNGV. The CDR3 consists of 14 residues. The DNA of the CDR3 is TGTCCCAGCAGCACCTCGACAGGGTTGGATACGCAGTATTTT. Its translation: CPSSTSTGLDTQYF.

The chain combines TRBV29-1 with TRBJ2-1; D not certain. Trimming took off 4 bases at V and 8 bases at J, with 12 bases between the two ends. The CDR3 contains 12 residues. In germline, CDR1 is SQVTM, CDR2 ANQGSEA. The CDR3 sequence is CSVGHKTDEQFF. The CDR3 nucleotides read TGCAGCGTTGGCCACAAGACTGATGAGCAGTTCTTC.

The chain is built from TRBV28 and TRBJ1-4, with TRBD1 matching 7 bases. Germline lookup yields CDR1 MDHEN and CDR2 SYDVKM. The CDR3 contains 14 residues. Trimming took 5 bases from V and 3 from J; bases not matched to a gene: 3. CDR3 bases: TGTGCCAGCAGTCAGGGGGGGGCTAATGAAAAACTGTTTTTT. Translated: CASSQGGANEKLFF.

This clonotype is categorized as medium-sized. The chain couples TRBV20-1 to TRBJ1-2; D is uncertain. The CDR3 contains 13 residues. CDR1 is DFQATT, CDR2 SNEGSKA, per germline (reference sequence). Trimming stripped 5 bases from V and 5 bases from J, with 15 bases between. CDR3 in DNA: TGCAGTGCTGAGGGTCAGAGAGGGTATGGCTACACCTTC. It translates to CSAEGQRGYGYTF.

In the case of this clonotype: One end of the junction fails to match germline, which may point to a read error. The chain is built from TRBV11-2 and TRBJ2-3; D is unclear. The CDR3 has 11 amino acids. CDR1 and CDR2 from the germline V gene are SGHAT and FQNNGV. CDR3 coding DNA: TGTACCGGCAGCTTAAGAGATACGAAGTATTTT. It codes for CTGSLRDTKYF.